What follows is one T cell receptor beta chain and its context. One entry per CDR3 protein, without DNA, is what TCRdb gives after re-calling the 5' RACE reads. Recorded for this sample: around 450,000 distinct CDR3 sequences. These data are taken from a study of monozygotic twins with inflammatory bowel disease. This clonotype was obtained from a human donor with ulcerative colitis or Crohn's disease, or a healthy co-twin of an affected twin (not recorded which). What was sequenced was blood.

The CDR3 sequence: CSAPGPANTEAFF. V and J are TRBV29-1 and TRBJ1-1. The CDR3 extends over 13 amino acids. Germline V gene sequence: CDR1 SQVTM, CDR2 ANQGSEA.